The 7 T cell receptor beta chains below come from one sample, sequenced in a study of blood T cell repertoires in COVID-19 (dated by TCRdb to the early 2020s). The library came from the immunoSEQ multiplex PCR assay. This immuneACCESS table, as held by TCRdb, lists in-frame sequences with V and J called but not all clones. Of the missing ones, under half trace to an unresolved V gene in checked studies; the others have no known cause. This sample holds roughly 350,000 clones; approximately 87% were observed only once. The ten largest clones add up to more than 9% of the sample. Sequenced: peripheral blood. The receptors stem from a woman between 25 and 40 years old with COVID-19, enrolled during active disease.

This chain joins TRBV10-3 and TRBJ2-7, with TRBD1 matching over 10 bases. J lost 6 bases, V lost 7 bases, and 6 bases had no gene match. In germline, CDR1 is ENHRY, CDR2 SYGVKD. There are 13 residues in the CDR3. The CDR3 DNA sequence: TGTGCCATCACCTTCGGACAGGGGGGCGAGCAGTACTTC. Protein sequence: CAITFGQGGEQYF.

This chain connects TRBV7-9 to TRBJ2-2; D is possibly TRBD2 (5 bases). Trimming stripped 2 bases from V and 3 bases from J, with 7 bases between. Looked up from germline, CDR1 is SEHNR and CDR2 is FQNEAQ (reference sequence). This CDR3 has 14 residues. The CDR3 coding sequence is TGTGCCAGCAGCTTAACGGAGGACACCGGGGAGCTGTTTTTT. Its protein product is CASSLTEDTGELFF.

V gene TRBV28 combines with J gene TRBJ2-1; TRBD2 might be the D (6 bases). The V and J ends lost 7 bases and 9 bases respectively, with 16 bases between them. The germline V gene encodes CDR1 MDHEN and CDR2 SYDVKM. The CDR3 runs to 13 residues. The CDR3 spells CASTAGGVREQFF. In DNA, the CDR3 is TGTGCCAGCACGGCGGGCGGGGTACGTGAGCAGTTCTTC. The full variable domain, its missing parts supplied by reference TRBV28 and TRBJ2-1, is DVKVTQSSRYLVKRTGEKVFLECVQDMDHENMFWYRQDPGLGLRLIYFSYDVKMKEKGDIPEGYSVSREKKERFSLILESASTNQTSMYLCASTAGGVREQFFGPGTRLTVL.

The chain employs TRBV30 and TRBJ2-7; weak D call: TRBD2 (6 bases). This CDR3 contains 13 residues. The V gene lost 0 bases and the J gene lost 6 bases, with 12 bases spanning the gap. Germline assignment: CDR1 GTSNPN and CDR2 SVGIG (reference sequence). The CDR3 DNA follows: TGTGCCTGGAGTGTAGGCGGGATCGGCGAGCAGTACTTC. This sequence encodes CAWSVGGIGEQYF.

The chain joins TRBV5-1 to TRBJ1-1, with 8 bases matching TRBD1. This CDR3 has 14 residues. Germline assignment: CDR1 SGHRS and CDR2 YFSETQ. V shed 2 bases and J 1 base; nucleotides not matched to a gene: 1. DNA for the CDR3: TGCGCCAGCAGCTTTGGGACAGGGAACACTGAAGCTTTCTTT. Translating gives CASSFGTGNTEAFF. Full variable domain (rest looked up from reference TRBV5-1 and TRBJ1-1): KAGVTQTPRYLIKTRGQQVTLSCSPISGHRSVSWYQQTPGQGLQFLFEYFSETQRNKGNFPGRFSGRQFSNSRSEMNVSTLELGDSALYLCASSFGTGNTEAFFGQGTRLTVV.

The V gene is TRBV6-5, the J gene TRBJ1-3; the match to TRBD1 covers 7 bases. The CDR3 covers 13 residues. Trimming took 6 bases from V and 5 from J; bases not matched to a gene: 4. Germline V lookup: CDR1 MNHEY, CDR2 SVGAGI. The CDR3 DNA reads as TGTGCCAGCAGGAAGGGGGCCAGAAACACCATATATTTT. It codes for CASRKGARNTIYF.

The V gene is TRBV24-1, the J gene TRBJ1-2, with 9 bases that match TRBD1. The CDR3 has 14 residues. Germline-derived CDR1 and CDR2 are KGHDR and SFDVKD. V was clipped by 4 bases and J by 3 bases; unmatched bases: 2. CDR3 DNA sequence: TGTGCCACCAGTGACCGGGACAGGGACTATGGCTACACCTTC. It codes for CATSDRDRDYGYTF.